The clone carrying this TCR beta chain has a count of ten or more. The germline CDR1 and CDR2 sequences are SNHLY and FYNNEI. Trimming took 7 bases from V and 2 from J, leaving 11 bases between them. The CDR3 has 13 residues. Amplified TCR beta CDR3 regions came from RNA transcripts. The HTBI primer set was used in a first-round RT-PCR of the TCR CDR3. TCRdb processed the multiplex PCR reads anew with MiXCR; each CDR3 protein has one entry. The sample consists of around 420,000 distinct CDR3 sequences, around a sixth of them appearing once. This sample stems from a study of T cells in Graves' hyperthyroidism and ophthalmopathy. At the level of the study: Staff took peripheral blood when the initial diagnosis was made, before any treatment began.

Exclusions: uncontrolled infection, other autoimmune disease, pregnancy, lactation. Used for diagnoses were clinical symptoms, serum thyroxine and TRAb, thyroid ultrasound and orbital computed tomography. The TCR originated in a woman in her late teens or twenties with Graves' hyperthyroidism. The V and J genes are TRBV2 and TRBJ2-5, with a tentative D call TRBD1 (7 bases). Sequencing was done on a sample of blood. CDR3 bases: TGTGCCAGCATCAGGGGGGATCAAGAGACCCAGTACTTC. Amino acid sequence: CASIRGDQETQYF.